The 9 T cell receptor beta chains below were found in one sample sequenced in a study of blood T cell repertoires in COVID-19. Generated by immunoSEQ multiplex PCR, the TCRdb table keeps only in-frame clones and is missing some. The repertoire includes some 96,000 clones, roughly nine tenths of them detected once, and approximately 7.3% sits in the top ten. Sequencing used peripheral blood. The receptor set was obtained from a man aged 25 to 40 in a cohort sampled during active COVID-19.

This clone occurred a few times. The chain joins TRBV6-6 to TRBJ1-2; D might be TRBD1 (6 bases). CDR3 length: 14 amino acids. Germline lookup yields CDR1 MNHNY and CDR2 SVGAGI (reference sequence). Trimming stripped 6 bases from V and 7 bases from J, with 18 bases between. DNA for the CDR3: TGTGCCAGCAGAACTCCCCAGGGGAATGGTGGCTACACCTTC. Translated: CASRTPQGNGGYTF.

A few counts support this clone. CDR3 coding DNA: TGTGCCAGCAGTGCGTCAGGGGGCCCCTACGAGCAGTACTTC. Encoded protein: CASSASGGPYEQYF. The V gene is TRBV28, the J gene TRBJ2-7, with 8 bases identical to TRBD1. Germline CDR1 is MDHEN and CDR2 is SYDVKM. The CDR3 consists of 14 residues. V gave up 5 bases and J gave up 2 bases; unmatched junction bases: 5.

The CDR3 nucleotides are TGCGCCAGCAGCCAAGGGGGCAGGGTGATGGCCGGGGAGCTGTTTTTT. Translated: CASSQGGRVMAGELFF. The chain joins TRBV4-1 to TRBJ2-2, with D perhaps matching TRBD1 (5 bases). Between the trimmed V and J ends, which lost 1 base and 6 bases, there was a span of 15 bases. Germline V gene lookup returns CDR1 MGHRA and CDR2 YSYEKL. The CDR3 is 16 amino acids.

V gene TRBV10-2 combines with J gene TRBJ2-3, with D possibly TRBD2 on 6 matching bases. The V end lost 4 bases, the J end lost 2 bases, and 10 bases lay between the germline ends. The CDR3 length is 14 residues. Germline CDR1 WSHSY, CDR2 SAAADI. The CDR3 DNA follows: TGCGCCAGCAGTGGGGCGGGGAACACAGATACGCAGTATTTT. Its translation is CASSGAGNTDTQYF.

This clone was seen just once. This chain joins TRBV6-2 or TRBV6-3 and TRBJ2-7; D perhaps matches TRBD2 (6 bases). This CDR3 has 15 residues. Trimming removed 1 base from V and 3 bases from J, with 13 bases in between. Per the germline V gene, CDR1 is MNHEY and CDR2 is SVGEGT. CDR3 loop: CASSYLILAGYEQYF. DNA for the CDR3: TGTGCCAGCAGTTACTTAATACTAGCCGGCTACGAGCAGTACTTC.

V is TRBV28 and J is TRBJ1-5; D remains ambiguous. Germline V gene lookup returns CDR1 MDHEN and CDR2 SYDVKM. Deletions cut 5 bases from V and 1 base from J, with 9 bases between. The CDR3 has 14 amino acids. The CDR3 loop reads CASSTVSSNQPQHF. The CDR3 DNA sequence: TGTGCCAGCAGTACAGTATCGAGCAATCAGCCCCAGCATTTT.

This clone showed up just once. V and J are TRBV28 and TRBJ1-4, with D unresolved. Per the germline V gene, CDR1 is MDHEN and CDR2 is SYDVKM. V was shortened by 3 bases and J by 4 bases, with 9 bases between the two germline ends. The CDR3 is 14 residues long. The CDR3 DNA sequence: TGTGCCAGCAGTTTCGCGCAGGATAATGAAAAACTGTTTTTT. Protein: CASSFAQDNEKLFF.

The chain combines TRBV4-3 with TRBJ2-7, with D perhaps TRBD1 (6 bases). Germline values: CDR1 LGHNA, CDR2 YSLEER. CDR3 size: 15 residues. V gave up 0 bases and J gave up 2 bases, with 11 bases separating them. The DNA for the CDR3 is TGCGCCAGCAGCCAAGATCTGGGGGCGGCCTACGAGCAGTACTTC. Its protein is CASSQDLGAAYEQYF.

The chain links TRBV5-6 to TRBJ2-2, with TRBD2 matching 8 bases. Losses at the gene ends were 1 base for V and 4 bases for J; bases not matched to a gene: 6. From germline, CDR1 is SGHDT and CDR2 YYEEEE. The CDR3 totals 16 residues. CDR3 residues: CASSLPSGGFTGELFF. The CDR3 nucleotides read TGTGCCAGCAGCTTGCCCAGCGGGGGCTTCACCGGGGAGCTGTTTTTT.